A selection of T cell receptor beta chains follows, all from one sample in a study of OX40 agonist ivuxolimab in advanced cancers. Method: immunoSEQ multiplex PCR; TCRdb's copy keeps in-frame clones and lacks some. Here the sample spans tens of thousands of clones, 70% to 85% being singletons. This sample comprised CD4+ or CD8+ T cells sorted from blood, obtained in a trial of the OX40 agonist ivuxolimab. The source of these receptors is an adult with an advanced solid tumor such as melanoma, head and neck, liver or kidney cancer. Each CDR3 is given with its conserved first and last residue. A D gene is named only where the DNA matches it firmly. The listing skips clone size in some rows; elsewhere it reads once, few, many or a size class.

d_call clone_size j_call v_call cdr3_aa cdr3_nt
NA NA TRBJ1-2 TRBV5-1 CASSAGSRYGYTF TGCGCCAGCAGCGCCGGGAGCCGATATGGCTACACCTTC
NA NA TRBJ2-1 TRBV19 CASRSQGSGEQFF TGTGCCAGTAGATCACAGGGTTCGGGTGAGCAGTTCTTC
NA NA TRBJ1-1 TRBV7-3 CASSLEMGMNTEAFF TGTGCCAGCAGCTTAGAGATGGGAATGAACACTGAAGCTTTCTTT
NA NA TRBJ2-7 TRBV19 CASSPAAGSYEQYF TGTGCCAGTAGCCCTGCCGCGGGGTCCTACGAGCAGTACTTC
NA NA TRBJ1-4 TRBV5-6 CASNLARSNEKLFF TGTGCCAGCAATCTCGCGAGGAGTAATGAAAAACTGTTTTTT
NA NA TRBJ2-7 TRBV2 CASTDSYEQYF TGTGCCAGCACGGACTCCTACGAGCAGTACTTC
NA NA TRBJ1-2 TRBV9 CASSVREDGGYTF TGTGCCAGCAGCGTGAGGGAGGACGGTGGCTACACCTTC
NA NA TRBJ2-1 TRBV18 CASSPSSVRPYNEQFF TGTGCCAGCTCACCCTCCTCTGTACGACCTTACAATGAGCAGTTCTTC
NA NA TRBJ2-7 TRBV7-9 CASSLPTGFSYEQYF TGTGCCAGCAGCCTTCCTACAGGGTTCTCCTACGAGCAGTACTTC
NA NA TRBJ2-1 TRBV4-3 CASSQEGSGSYNEQFF TGCGCCAGCAGCCAAGAGGGGTCTGGGTCCTACAATGAGCAGTTCTTC
TRBD1 NA TRBJ2-1 TRBV11-3 CASSAQGGTTEQFF TGTGCCAGCAGTGCACAGGGGGGAACGACTGAGCAGTTCTTC
NA NA TRBJ2-3 TRBV6-6 CASRDGPTSTDTQYF TGTGCCAGCAGGGATGGGCCTACTAGCACAGATACGCAGTATTTT
TRBD1 once TRBJ1-5 TRBV7-8 CASSLVVSSGGFTQPQHF TGTGCCAGCAGCTTAGTGGTCAGTTCAGGGGGATTCACTCAGCCCCAGCATTTT
NA NA TRBJ2-1 TRBV6-5 CASSYRGTSSYNEQFF TGTGCCAGCAGTTACCGCGGGACAAGCTCCTACAATGAGCAGTTCTTC
TRBD2 NA TRBJ2-3 TRBV5-5 CASSGGLARTDTQYF TGTGCCAGCAGCGGGGGACTAGCGCGCACAGATACGCAGTATTTT
TRBD1 few TRBJ2-7 TRBV28 CATGQGDHEQYF TGTGCTACGGGACAGGGGGACCACGAGCAGTACTTC
NA NA TRBJ1-1 TRBV27 CASRTHRAPLSTEAFF TGTGCCAGCCGTACCCACAGGGCACCCTTGAGCACTGAAGCTTTCTTT
TRBD2 NA TRBJ2-5 TRBV6-5 CASSQTSGAQETQYF TGTGCCAGCAGCCAGACTAGCGGGGCTCAAGAGACCCAGTACTTC
TRBD2 NA TRBJ2-7 TRBV27 CASSLGLGLAYEQYF TGTGCCAGCAGCTTGGGGCTCGGACTAGCCTACGAGCAGTACTTC
TRBD1 NA TRBJ1-5 TRBV4-1 CASSQDQVTGGGNQPQHF TGCGCCAGCAGCCAAGATCAAGTGACAGGGGGAGGCAATCAGCCCCAGCATTTT
NA NA TRBJ1-1 TRBV28 CASSLLGPNTEAFF TGTGCCAGCAGTTTATTAGGCCCGAACACTGAAGCTTTCTTT
NA NA TRBJ2-6 TRBV6-1 CAISEKGQRQSGANVLTF TGTGCCATCAGTGAGAAAGGACAGAGGCAATCTGGGGCCAACGTCCTGACTTTC
NA few TRBJ2-7 TRBV2 CASSEAVGSYEQYF TGTGCCAGCAGTGAAGCAGTCGGAAGCTACGAGCAGTACTTC
NA NA TRBJ1-5 TRBV19 CATLPGGNQPQHF TGTGCCACCCTCCCCGGCGGAAATCAGCCCCAGCATTTT
TRBD2 NA TRBJ2-5 TRBV5-1 CASSLASGEGTQYF TGCGCCAGCAGCTTGGCTAGCGGGGAGGGGACCCAGTACTTC